What follows are 11 T cell receptor beta chains derived from one specimen sequenced in a study of immune heterogeneity within non-small cell lung tumors. Multiplex PCR (32 V and 13 J primers) was used to amplify the TCR beta CDR3. Via MiXCR, TCRdb re-called the multiplex PCR reads, giving one row per CDR3 protein. The table lists over 2,500 distinct CDR3 sequences, around two fifths of them singletons. Each sample used around 600 ng of genomic DNA from bulk tumor tissue. Several biopsies per primary tumor, spaced far apart, were taken during surgery. Samples came from untreated patients having curative surgery for newly diagnosed non-small cell lung cancer. Sequenced material: lung tumor tissue. The receptors stem from a woman between 50 and 59 years old with non-small cell lung cancer.

This clonotype was detected only once. V usage is TRBV2 and J usage is TRBJ2-3; D is unclear. The tail of the sequence fits TRBJ2-1 better, so the J call may be wrong. The germline CDR1 and CDR2 sequences are SNHLY and FYNNEI. This CDR3 comprises 12 residues. The CDR3 nucleotides read TGTGCCAGTATTTCTAGAGTCGGTGAGCAGTTCTTC. Translated, it gives CASISRVGEQFF.

This clonotype counts as large. This rearrangement joins TRBV4-1 to TRBJ1-4; D remains ambiguous. The germline gives CDR1 MGHRA, CDR2 YSYEKL. This CDR3 is built from 15 residues. V was trimmed by 0 bases and J by 8 bases, leaving 13 bases between them. The CDR3 DNA reads TGCGCCAGCAGCCAAGATTTAGGGCCCTCAGAAAAACTGTTTTTT. Residues: CASSQDLGPSEKLFF.

In this sample, this clonotype turned up a few times. This sequence joins TRBV5-6 and TRBJ2-1; no reliable D call. Germline CDR1 is SGHDT and CDR2 is YYEEEE. V was pared by 0 bases and J by 4 bases, with 8 bases between. CDR3 length: 14 amino acids. The CDR3 bases are TGTGCCAGCAGCTTGGGATATGTATACAATGAGCAGTTCTTC. Encoded protein: CASSLGYVYNEQFF.

The rearrangement joins TRBV28 to TRBJ2-7; a weak D match, TRBD2 (5 bases). V shed 7 bases and J shed 4 bases, with 17 bases lying between them. This CDR3 spans 14 amino acids. From germline, CDR1 is MDHEN and CDR2 SYDVKM. CDR3 coding DNA: TGTGCCAGCACCCCTCCCGGGCGGGTTTACGAGCAGTACTTC. Translation gives CASTPPGRVYEQYF.

This clonotype counts as medium-sized. The chain couples TRBV12-3 or TRBV12-4 to TRBJ2-2, with D unresolved. The CDR3 is 13 residues long. V was trimmed by 2 bases and J by 4 bases, leaving 5 bases between them. CDR3 protein: CASSLQATGELFF. The CDR3 nucleotides are TGTGCCAGCAGTTTACAGGCCACCGGGGAGCTGTTTTTT.

The rearrangement uses TRBV20-1 and TRBJ2-3; TRBD2 is a possible D gene (6 bases). The length of the CDR3 is 13 residues. The V end lost 6 bases, the J end lost 0 bases, and 10 bases lay between the germline ends. CDR1 is DFQATT, CDR2 SNEGSKA, per germline (reference sequence). The CDR3 sequence: CSAGGGSTDTQYF. CDR3 DNA: TGCAGTGCCGGTGGAGGGAGCACAGATACGCAGTATTTT.

A remark on this clonotype: An end of the junction differs from the germline gene, which may be a read error. The chain is built from TRBV28 and TRBJ2-1; D possibly corresponds to TRBD2 (6 bases). Germline assignment: CDR1 MDHEN and CDR2 SYDVKM. The CDR3 is made up of 14 amino acids. This CDR3 is CVSSRGLGGNEQFF. The CDR3 region has the DNA TGTGTCAGCAGTCGGGGGTTGGGAGGCAATGAGCAGTTCTTC.

A remark on this clonotype: A much larger clonotype is one base distant, so this may be a read error. The genes are TRBV24-1 and TRBJ2-2; maybe TRBD1 (5 bases). CDR3 length equals 13 residues. Germline V gene lookup returns CDR1 KGHDR and CDR2 SFDVKD. CDR3 region: CSARQSNTGELFF. The CDR3 nucleotides read TGTTCCGCCAGACAGTCAAACACCGGGGAGCTGTTTTTT.

This clonotype qualifies as medium-sized. The V gene is TRBV5-6, the J gene TRBJ1-3; D gene ambiguous. Trimming pared 0 bases from V and 0 bases from J, leaving 10 bases between. The CDR3 is 16 amino acids. Germline V gene lookup returns CDR1 SGHDT and CDR2 YYEEEE. This CDR3 reads CASSLVGTSSGNTIYF. The CDR3 DNA follows: TGTGCCAGCAGCTTGGTAGGAACCAGCTCTGGAAACACCATATATTTT.

This clonotype is classed as medium-sized. The gene calls are TRBV9 and TRBJ1-2; weak D call: TRBD1 (5 bases). V lost 7 bases and J 8 bases, leaving 18 bases between the germline ends. The CDR3 is made up of 13 amino acids. CDR1 is SGDLS and CDR2 is YYNGEE in the germline V gene. CDR3 DNA sequence: TGTGCCAGCTCACCGACCCCCAGGGAAGGCTACACCTTC. This translates into CASSPTPREGYTF. The full variable domain, completed using reference TRBV9 and TRBJ1-2, is DSGVTQTPKHLITATGQRVTLRCSPRSGDLSVYWYQQSLDQGLQFLIQYYNGEERAKGNILERFSAQQFPDLHSELNLSSLELGDSALYFCASSPTPREGYTFGSGTRLTVV.

The rearrangement links TRBV11-2 to TRBJ2-3; the D gene is possibly TRBD1 (6 bases). V was trimmed by 5 bases and J by 2 bases, leaving 14 bases between them. The length of the CDR3 is 15 residues. Germline V CDR1 and CDR2: SGHAT, FQNNGV. CDR3 loop: CASSTTGQNTDTQYF. The CDR3, as DNA: TGTGCCAGCAGCACCACGGGACAAAACACAGATACGCAGTATTTT.